This TCR beta chain stems from a study of blood T cell repertoires in COVID-19. Study-level information: Spain, Italy and the United States supplied samples that represented acute and convalescent COVID-19. In each case, the material was cDNA or gDNA derived from T cells, B-cell-depleted T cells, or PBMCs.

J lost 6 bases, V lost 8 bases, and 1 base had no gene match. The germline V gene has CDR1 MDHEN and CDR2 SYDVKM. The CDR3 length is 13 residues. In its sample, this clone was seen a few times. Per the authors' pipeline: Researchers report that nucleated cell counts were estimated from reference gene primer amplification. TCRdb keeps only in-frame clones here, not all; method: immunoSEQ multiplex PCR. V, J and clone size derive from that table, while D and trimming were established from the DNA sequence. The sample records some 110,000 clones, approximately 88% being singletons. The sequence was collected from a woman between 70 and 85 years old with acute or convalescent COVID-19. Sequencing was performed on peripheral blood. The rearrangement joins TRBV28 to TRBJ2-1, with 13 bases aligning to TRBD2. DNA for the CDR3: TGTGCCAGCTGGACTAGCGGGAGCAATGAGCAGTTCTTC. It codes for CASWTSGSNEQFF.